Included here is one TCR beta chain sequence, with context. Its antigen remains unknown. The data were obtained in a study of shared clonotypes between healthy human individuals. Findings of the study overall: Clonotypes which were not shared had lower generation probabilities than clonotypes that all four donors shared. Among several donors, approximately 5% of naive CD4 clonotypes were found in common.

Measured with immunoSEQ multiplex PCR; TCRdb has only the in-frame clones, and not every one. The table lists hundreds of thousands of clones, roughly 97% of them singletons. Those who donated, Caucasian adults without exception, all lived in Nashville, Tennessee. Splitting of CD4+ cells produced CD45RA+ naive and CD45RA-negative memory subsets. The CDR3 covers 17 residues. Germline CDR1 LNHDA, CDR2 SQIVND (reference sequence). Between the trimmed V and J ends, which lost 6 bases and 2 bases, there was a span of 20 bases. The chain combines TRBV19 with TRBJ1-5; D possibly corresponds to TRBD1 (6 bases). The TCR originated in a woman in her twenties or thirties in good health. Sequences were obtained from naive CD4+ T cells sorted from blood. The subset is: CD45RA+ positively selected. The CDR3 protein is CASSRSPGDLGNQPQHF. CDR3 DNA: TGTGCCAGTAGCCGAAGCCCAGGGGATCTGGGCAATCAGCCCCAGCATTTT.